These 6 T cell receptor beta chains came from one sample sequenced in a study of human T cells and chemical hapten exposure. Noted time point: patch test 1, 2 weeks after DPC sensitization. Treatment defined: therapeutic diphenylcyclopropenone sensitization with weekly scalp DPC. TCRdb recomputed calls from the RACE reads with MiXCR, one row per CDR3 protein. The profile shows roughly 82,000 distinct CDR3 sequences, around 11% of them singletons. This sample comprised whole blood, obtained in connection with sensitization to the hapten diphenylcyclopropenone (DPC). Receptor source: a woman aged 55-69 years with alopecia areata. Some clones in this sample may be carry-over from other donors' samples.

This clonotype was seen at least ten times. CDR3 bases: TGTGCCAGCAGTCTCCCGGGCAGGGGGCAAGATACGCAGTATTTT. The encoded protein is CASSLPGRGQDTQYF. This chain connects TRBV6-6 to TRBJ2-3; 8 bases fit TRBD1. The CDR3 is 15 amino acids. Germline CDR1 MNHNY, CDR2 SVGAGI (reference sequence). After removal of 5 bases from V and 5 bases from J, the junction contained 9 bases not matched to a gene.

The V and J genes are TRBV5-1 and TRBJ2-7; D is ambiguous. Between the trimmed V and J ends, which lost 0 bases and 4 bases, there was a span of 5 bases. The germline V gene has CDR1 SGHRS and CDR2 YFSETQ. The CDR3 sequence is 12 residues long. CDR3: CASSLDTYEQYF. Here the CDR3 DNA reads TGCGCCAGCAGCTTGGACACTTACGAGCAGTACTTC.

This clonotype turned up a few times. This chain uses TRBV12-3 or TRBV12-4 with TRBJ2-7, with 11 bases aligning to TRBD1. The V segment lost 2 bases and the J segment 4 bases; nucleotides outside the gene matches: 4. The CDR3 is 15 amino acids. CDR3 nucleotide sequence: TGTGCCAGCAGTTTACTGGGGACAGGGGGGTACGAGCAGTACTTC. Translating it yields CASSLLGTGGYEQYF.

This clonotype was detected ten times or more. V usage is TRBV7-9 and J usage is TRBJ2-2; D is unresolved. The ends were cut back, 1 base at V and 7 bases at J, with 4 bases in the middle. Germline values: CDR1 SEHNR, CDR2 FQNEAQ (reference sequence). CDR3 size: 12 residues. The CDR3 spells CASSLGLGELFF. The CDR3 DNA sequence: TGTGCCAGCAGCTTAGGTCTCGGGGAGCTGTTTTTT.

This clonotype occurred a few times. The chain has TRBV20-1 and TRBJ1-5, with D possibly matching TRBD1 (6 bases). The CDR3 length is 15 residues. Germline lookup yields CDR1 DFQATT and CDR2 SNEGSKA (reference sequence). Trimming shortened V by 6 bases and J by 2 bases, and 17 bases separated the two germline ends. CDR3 residues: CSAHPPGAGNQPQHF. CDR3 bases: TGCAGTGCCCATCCCCCGGGGGCGGGCAATCAGCCCCAGCATTTT.

This clonotype was found many times. The V gene is TRBV20-1, the J gene TRBJ1-5; no clear D. The CDR3 loop spans 16 amino acids. V lost 6 bases, J lost 0 bases, and 18 bases lay in between. Germline lookup yields CDR1 DFQATT and CDR2 SNEGSKA (reference sequence). CDR3 bases: TGCAGTGCGGATGGACGAATTTCCGTTAGCAATCAGCCCCAGCATTTT. This codes for CSADGRISVSNQPQHF.